This TCR beta chain was profiled in a study of control samples from healthy donors and cancer patients. Clones were read by immunoSEQ multiplex PCR, and TCRdb kept only the in-frame ones, dropping some. Recorded for this sample: some 180,000 clones. Germline lookup yields CDR1 SQVTM and CDR2 ANQGSEA. CDR3 length equals 12 residues. Losses at the gene ends were 7 bases for V and 4 bases for J; bases not matched to a gene: 6. The receptor was derived from a woman aged 25 to 45 in good health. Sequenced sample: blood. The chain couples TRBV29-1 to TRBJ1-1, with TRBD1 identical over 7 bases. CDR3 loop: CSGRGGATEAFF. The CDR3 DNA reads as TGCAGCGGCAGGGGGGGGGCCACTGAAGCTTTCTTT.